Below are 21 T cell receptor beta chains sequenced from a single sample in a study of chemoradiotherapy in HPV16-positive cancers. TCRdb keeps only in-frame clones here, not all; method: immunoSEQ multiplex PCR. Among about 24,000 clones listed, about 90% were seen once. This sample comprised blood, obtained from a patient who underwent chemoradiotherapy. The receptors come from a human donor with HPV-associated anogenital cancer.

This clone was seen just once. The V and J genes are TRBV25-1 and TRBJ2-1, with 10 bases lining up with TRBD2. This CDR3 contains 18 residues. After removal of 7 bases from V and 4 bases from J, the junction contained 16 bases not matched to a gene. From germline, CDR1 is MGHDK and CDR2 SYGVNS. DNA of the CDR3: TGTGCCAGCACCTCCCGGCGGGCTAGCGGGAGTCAATACAATGAGCAGTTCTTC. Protein: CASTSRRASGSQYNEQFF.

The V call is TRBV21-1, the J call TRBJ2-2; the D segment call TRBD2 is taken from the table without a DNA check. TRBV21-1 counts as a pseudogene. This CDR3 is built from 16 residues. The CDR3 sequence: CASITIPAGDTGELFF. The CDR3 DNA reads as TGTGCCAGCATTACAATCCCAGCGGGAGATACCGGGGAGCTGTTTTTT.

This clone was picked up one time. The V gene is TRBV6-5, the J gene TRBJ2-2, with D perhaps matching TRBD2 (5 bases). Germline V lookup: CDR1 MNHEY, CDR2 SVGAGI. CDR3 size: 14 residues. Trimming cost V 6 bases and J 3 bases, with 11 bases left between them. CDR3 sequence reads: CASSLGLYTGELFF. The DNA of the CDR3 is TGTGCCAGCAGCTTAGGACTGTACACCGGGGAGCTGTTTTTT.

The genes are TRBV6-1 and TRBJ1-1; D may be TRBD1 (5 bases). The CDR3 is 14 amino acids. Between the trimmed V and J ends, which lost 5 bases and 0 bases, there was a span of 10 bases. Per the germline V gene, CDR1 is MNHNS and CDR2 is SASEGT. The DNA for the CDR3 is TGTGCCAGCAGTCGGGGACGAATGAACACTGAAGCTTTCTTT. This gives the protein CASSRGRMNTEAFF.

This chain connects TRBV6-5 to TRBJ2-5; D is ambiguous. Germline V gene lookup returns CDR1 MNHEY and CDR2 SVGAGI. This CDR3 region has 13 residues. Trimming cost V 6 bases and J 0 bases, with 8 bases left between them. The chain's CDR3 is CASRLGNQETQYF. In DNA form, the CDR3 reads TGTGCCAGCAGACTCGGAAACCAAGAGACCCAGTACTTC.

This clone occurred once. The chain combines TRBV19 with TRBJ2-5; 7 bases line up with TRBD1. The trim removed 3 bases at V and 2 bases at J, leaving 3 bases unmatched. Germline V gene lookup returns CDR1 LNHDA and CDR2 SQIVND (reference sequence). This CDR3 has 14 residues. CDR3 nucleotide sequence: TGTGCCAGTAGTATCGGGACAGTTCAAGAGACCCAGTACTTC. This sequence encodes CASSIGTVQETQYF.

This clone was seen only once. V usage is TRBV11-1 and J usage is TRBJ1-5; D ambiguous. Looked up from germline, CDR1 is SGHAT and CDR2 is FQDESV (reference sequence). Between the trimmed V and J ends, which lost 4 bases and 5 bases, there was a span of 9 bases. There are 13 residues in the CDR3. The chain's CDR3 is CASSSNFDQPQHF. Here the CDR3 DNA reads TGTGCCAGCAGCTCCAACTTCGATCAGCCCCAGCATTTT.

This chain uses TRBV5-1 with TRBJ1-1; D remains ambiguous. Trimming removed 2 bases from V and 2 bases from J, with 10 bases in between. CDR3 size: 14 residues. The germline V gene has CDR1 SGHRS and CDR2 YFSETQ. The CDR3 sequence is CASSFERINTEAFF. The CDR3 DNA sequence: TGCGCCAGCAGCTTCGAACGGATCAACACTGAAGCTTTCTTT.

The chain uses TRBV19 and TRBJ1-1; TRBD1 matches 9 bases. CDR3 length: 15 residues. The germline V gene has CDR1 LNHDA and CDR2 SQIVND (reference sequence). V shed 6 bases, J shed 1 base, and the junction held 6 bases outside the gene matches. In nucleotides, the CDR3 is TGTGCCAGTAGCCCACAGGGGGCTGGGAACACTGAAGCTTTCTTT. Translating gives CASSPQGAGNTEAFF. Complete variable domain (other parts from reference TRBV19 and TRBJ1-1): DGGITQSPKYLFRKEGQNVTLSCEQNLNHDAMYWYRQDPGQGLRLIYYSQIVNDFQKGDIAEGYSVSREKKESFPLTVTSAQKNPTAFYLCASSPQGAGNTEAFFGQGTRLTVV.

This clone occurred a few times. The J gene is TRBJ2-2, the V gene TRBV10-3; TRBD2 matches at 8 bases. CDR3 size: 15 residues. The germline V gene encodes CDR1 ENHRY and CDR2 SYGVKD. The V gene end was trimmed by 7 bases and the J gene end by 3 bases; junction bases not matched to a gene: 7. The CDR3 region has the DNA TGTGCCATCAATCCGGGGGGGCGAGACACCGGGGAGCTGTTTTTT. It is translated as CAINPGGRDTGELFF.

The chain couples TRBV4-3 to TRBJ1-4, with TRBD1 as a possible D gene (5 bases). The CDR3 has 13 amino acids. Germline CDR1 reads LGHNA; CDR2 reads YSLEER. Trimming cost V 8 bases and J 8 bases, with 15 bases left between them. Here the CDR3 DNA reads TGCGCCAGCTCGAGGGCAGGGTGGGAAAAACTGTTTTTT. This encodes CASSRAGWEKLFF.

The rearrangement uses TRBV7-2 and TRBJ2-1, with unresolved D. The V end was cut by 8 bases, the J end by 6 bases, with 14 bases between. This CDR3 has 13 amino acids. From germline, CDR1 is SGHTA and CDR2 FQGNSA. The CDR3, as DNA: TGTGCCAGCTCCTTGGGAAAGATCAATGAGCAGTTCTTC. Translated, it gives CASSLGKINEQFF.

The V gene is TRBV6-1, the J gene TRBJ1-5; D possibly corresponds to TRBD1 (6 bases). CDR1 is MNHNS, CDR2 SASEGT, per germline. Trimming shortened V by 2 bases and J by 7 bases, and 15 bases separated the two germline ends. The length of the CDR3 is 15 residues. The CDR3 DNA is TGTGCCAGCAGTGAAAGGGGGGCCTCCGGGCAGCCCCAGCATTTT. It translates to CASSERGASGQPQHF.

This chain connects TRBV5-1 to TRBJ2-5; tentative D call: TRBD2 (5 bases). Germline V gives CDR1 SGHRS, CDR2 YFSETQ. The CDR3 extends over 16 amino acids. Trimming stripped 0 bases from V and 4 bases from J, with 16 bases between. Here the CDR3 DNA reads TGCGCCAGCAGCTTGGCCGTGGTAGGAGGCAGAGAGACCCAGTACTTC. As protein: CASSLAVVGGRETQYF. The full variable domain, completed using reference TRBV5-1 and TRBJ2-5, is KAGVTQTPRYLIKTRGQQVTLSCSPISGHRSVSWYQQTPGQGLQFLFEYFSETQRNKGNFPGRFSGRQFSNSRSEMNVSTLELGDSALYLCASSLAVVGGRETQYFGPGTRLLVL.

DNA of the CDR3: TGCGCCAGCAGCTTGCTTCCGTTTGGGTCTGGGGCCAACGTCCTGACTTTC. It specifies CASSLLPFGSGANVLTF. The chain combines TRBV5-1 with TRBJ2-6; no clear D gene. There are 17 residues in the CDR3. Germline-derived CDR1 and CDR2 are SGHRS and YFSETQ. V lost 1 base to trimming and J lost 1 base, with 12 bases between them.

As concerns this clone: The same CDR3 can be traced to other DNA sequences in this sample. The chain uses TRBV2 and TRBJ2-7, with D possibly called TRBD1 or TRBD2 (6 bases each). Deletions cut 2 bases from V and 3 bases from J, with 11 bases between. CDR1 and CDR2 from the germline V gene are SNHLY and FYNNEI. This CDR3 spans 14 amino acids. In nucleotides, the CDR3 is TGTGCCAGCAGTGAACGGGGGCGGGTCTACGAGCAGTACTTC. Protein: CASSERGRVYEQYF.

The V call is TRBV4-1, the J call TRBJ2-7; D may be TRBD2 (6 bases). The CDR3 runs to 13 residues. With 0 bases removed from V and 3 bases from J, the gap between germline ends came to 6 bases. Germline assignment: CDR1 MGHRA and CDR2 YSYEKL. The CDR3 sequence is CASSQEAGYEQYF. Written as DNA, the CDR3 is TGCGCCAGCAGCCAAGAAGCGGGCTACGAGCAGTACTTC.

The V and J genes are TRBV5-5 and TRBJ1-5, with TRBD1 as a possible D gene (6 bases). Germline CDR1 SGHKS, CDR2 YYEKEE (reference sequence). The CDR3 is 15 amino acids. Trimming removed 4 bases from V and 4 bases from J, with 15 bases in between. This CDR3 reads CASSVLGAGNQPQHF. As DNA, the CDR3 is TGTGCCAGCAGCGTGCTGGGGGCTGGGAATCAGCCCCAGCATTTT.

This clone was seen once. The CDR3 loop is CASSGTGSFNGYTF. CDR3 DNA sequence: TGTGCCAGCAGTGGGACAGGGAGTTTCAATGGCTACACCTTC. The chain has TRBV2 and TRBJ1-2, with 8 bases fitting TRBD1. Germline loops: CDR1 SNHLY, CDR2 FYNNEI. The CDR3 extends over 14 amino acids. The J segment lost 6 bases and the V segment lost 4 bases, leaving 7 bases of the junction unmatched. Combining the CDR3 with reference TRBV2 and TRBJ1-2 gives the whole variable domain EPEVTQTPSHQVTQMGQEVILRCVPISNHLYFYWYRQILGQKVEFLVSFYNNEISEKSEIFDDQFSVERPDGSNFTLKIRSTKLEDSAMYFCASSGTGSFNGYTFGSGTRLTVV.

The rearrangement uses TRBV10-3 and TRBJ2-3; D gene ambiguous. Germline V gene data show CDR1 as ENHRY and CDR2 as SYGVKD. Trimming removed 8 bases at V and 2 bases at J, with 8 bases between. The CDR3 has 12 amino acids. The CDR3: CAISRATDTQYF. CDR3 DNA: TGTGCCATCTCCCGAGCCACAGATACGCAGTATTTT.

The chain joins TRBV29-1 to TRBJ1-2, with D possibly matching TRBD1 (6 bases). The CDR3 contains 12 residues. Trimming pared 6 bases from V and 8 bases from J, leaving 16 bases between. Per the germline V gene, CDR1 is SQVTM and CDR2 is ANQGSEA. The DNA of the CDR3 is TGCAGCGTCCAAGTGGGGGGCGCGGGCTACACCTTC. Amino acids: CSVQVGGAGYTF.